Presented here are 22 T cell receptor beta chains from one specimen sequenced in a study of T cell changes during pregnancy in multiple sclerosis. The data were produced by immunoSEQ multiplex PCR, yet TCRdb's version contains in-frame clones alone and is incomplete. The sample holds some 57,000 clones; about 90% are singletons and the top ten take around 0.5%. The sample consisted of CD4+ T cells from peripheral blood mononuclear cells, taken after pregnancy. The receptors derive from a female donor in good health, enrolled as a control in a pregnancy study.

The chain employs TRBV28 and TRBJ1-2; TRBD1 matches 7 bases. The V and J ends lost 4 bases and 2 bases, in that order; junction bases with no gene match: 10. This CDR3 is 16 amino acids long. CDR1 and CDR2 (germline): MDHEN, SYDVKM. Written as DNA, the CDR3 is TGTGCCAGCAGTTCCTTAGGGACAGCGCGCAACTATGGCTACACCTTC. Protein sequence: CASSSLGTARNYGYTF.

This chain uses TRBV14 with TRBJ2-5; D possibly corresponds to TRBD2 (6 bases). V lost 6 bases and J 3 bases, leaving 20 bases between the germline ends. CDR3 length: 16 amino acids. CDR1 and CDR2 from the germline V gene are SGHDN and FVKESK. CDR3 protein: CASRRGETLGEETQYF. The CDR3 coding sequence is TGTGCCAGCAGGCGGGGAGAGACCCTAGGAGAAGAGACCCAGTACTTC.

The genes are TRBV6-5 and TRBJ1-2; TRBD1 aligns across 10 bases. CDR1 is MNHEY, CDR2 SVGAGI, per germline. After removal of 5 bases from V and 8 bases from J, the junction contained 8 bases not matched to a gene. This CDR3 has 14 residues. The CDR3: CASSPRQGAGGYTF. The CDR3 DNA reads as TGTGCCAGCAGTCCTAGACAGGGGGCTGGGGGCTACACCTTC.

This clone appeared a few times. The chain combines TRBV30 with TRBJ1-1, with D perhaps matching TRBD1 (5 bases). Germline lookup yields CDR1 GTSNPN and CDR2 SVGIG (reference sequence). Trimming cost V 4 bases and J 2 bases, with 11 bases left between them. This CDR3 has 13 residues. As DNA, the CDR3 is TGTGCCTGGAAAGGCAGGGCTAACACTGAAGCTTTCTTT. This codes for CAWKGRANTEAFF.

The V and J genes are TRBV18 and TRBJ1-5; D call uncertain. Trimming took 5 bases from V and 3 from J, leaving 11 bases between them. Germline CDR1 reads KGHSH; CDR2 reads LQKENI. The length of the CDR3 is 14 residues. CDR3 sequence: CASSSSGDNQPQHF. The CDR3, as DNA: TGTGCCAGCTCAAGTTCTGGAGACAATCAGCCCCAGCATTTT.

The rearrangement joins TRBV30 to TRBJ1-5; TRBD1 is a possible D gene (6 bases). Trimming cost V 0 bases and J 6 bases, with 12 bases left between them. Germline V gene sequence: CDR1 GTSNPN, CDR2 SVGIG (reference sequence). This CDR3 is 14 amino acids long. CDR3: CAWSVTGMAQPQHF. The CDR3 DNA follows: TGTGCCTGGAGTGTCACAGGGATGGCTCAGCCCCAGCATTTT.

This clone was seen a single time. The J gene is TRBJ2-5, the V gene TRBV5-1, with D perhaps matching TRBD1 (6 bases). The V gene lost 1 base and the J gene lost 7 bases, with 20 bases spanning the gap. Germline V gene lookup returns CDR1 SGHRS and CDR2 YFSETQ. The CDR3 has 16 residues. CDR3: CASSLRHRDLTGTQYF. As DNA, the CDR3 is TGCGCCAGCAGCTTGCGTCACAGGGATTTAACTGGGACCCAGTACTTC.

V usage is TRBV29-1 and J usage is TRBJ2-7; TRBD1 matches at 8 bases. With V trimmed by 4 bases and J by 3 bases, 5 bases remained unmatched. The germline CDR1 and CDR2 sequences are SQVTM and ANQGSEA. The CDR3 extends over 13 amino acids. The CDR3 reads CSVGPDRGYEQYF. CDR3 nucleotides: TGCAGCGTTGGCCCCGACAGGGGCTACGAGCAGTACTTC.

The V call is TRBV27, the J call TRBJ1-1; D is possibly TRBD1 (5 bases). The V gene's germline CDR1 is MNHEY and CDR2 SMNVEV (reference sequence). V lost 7 bases and J 8 bases, leaving 17 bases between the germline ends. CDR3 length: 13 residues. The CDR3 loop reads CASTRIRGGEAFF. DNA for the CDR3: TGTGCCAGCACCCGGATTCGGGGGGGAGAAGCTTTCTTT.

V usage is TRBV19 and J usage is TRBJ1-5; D not resolved. The CDR3 spans 14 residues. Germline V gene data show CDR1 as LNHDA and CDR2 as SQIVND (reference sequence). Trimming removed 4 bases at V and 2 bases at J, with 9 bases between. CDR3 nucleotide sequence: TGTGCCAGTAGTACCCACAGTGGCAATCAGCCCCAGCATTTT. Translating gives CASSTHSGNQPQHF.

The chain couples TRBV2 to TRBJ2-5; perhaps TRBD2 as D (6 bases). This CDR3 contains 14 residues. V lost 6 bases and J lost 1, with 12 bases in between. From germline, CDR1 is SNHLY and CDR2 FYNNEI. The CDR3 is CASSGDWAQETQYF. DNA for the CDR3: TGTGCCAGCAGCGGGGACTGGGCCCAAGAGACCCAGTACTTC.

The J gene is TRBJ1-4, the V gene TRBV6-1; 9 nucleotides line up with TRBD1. This CDR3 has 15 amino acids. Germline V CDR1 and CDR2: MNHNS, SASEGT. J gave up 8 bases and V 4 bases, and 8 bases lay outside the gene matches. CDR3 DNA: TGTGCCAGCAGTGCCGTCGGACAGGGGAGAGAAAAACTGTTTTTT. It encodes CASSAVGQGREKLFF.

The V and J genes are TRBV9 and TRBJ2-2; weak D call: TRBD1 (6 bases). CDR1 SGDLS and CDR2 YYNGEE come from the germline V gene. This CDR3 comprises 15 residues. Trimming stripped 4 bases from V and 4 bases from J, with 14 bases between. The CDR3 DNA sequence: TGTGCCAGCAGCCCCCAGGGGTGGGGCACCGGGGAGCTGTTTTTT. It specifies CASSPQGWGTGELFF.

V and J are TRBV7-6 and TRBJ2-3; a possible D gene is TRBD1 (5 bases). This CDR3 has 15 amino acids. CDR1 is SGHVS and CDR2 is FNYEAQ in the germline V gene. Trimming took 1 base from V and 6 from J, leaving 14 bases between them. The CDR3 is CASSLGQGIVDTQYF. In DNA form, the CDR3 reads TGTGCCAGCAGCTTAGGGCAGGGAATCGTCGATACGCAGTATTTT.

The chain uses TRBV30 and TRBJ1-1, with D unclear. The CDR3 is 11 residues long. V lost 4 bases and J lost 6, with 9 bases in between. Germline V CDR1 and CDR2: GTSNPN, SVGIG (reference sequence). The CDR3 loop reads CAWMEGSEAFF. In DNA form, the CDR3 reads TGTGCCTGGATGGAGGGCTCTGAAGCTTTCTTT.

V gene TRBV5-1 combines with J gene TRBJ2-1; TRBD1 aligns across 8 bases. CDR3 length: 15 amino acids. V lost 5 bases to trimming and J lost 3 bases; unmatched junction nucleotides: 7. Germline CDR1 is SGHRS and CDR2 is YFSETQ. CDR3 sequence: CASRSTGTGYNEQFF. CDR3 nucleotide sequence: TGCGCCAGCAGGTCCACCGGGACAGGCTACAATGAGCAGTTCTTC.

This clone came up a few times. The gene calls are TRBV25-1 and TRBJ1-1, with D possibly matching TRBD1 (5 bases). The V end was cut by 7 bases, the J end by 2 bases, with 20 bases between. The CDR3 totals 16 residues. Germline CDR1 reads MGHDK; CDR2 reads SYGVNS. The chain's CDR3 is CASNPHGGATNTEAFF. CDR3 bases: TGTGCCAGCAACCCCCATGGAGGGGCGACCAACACTGAAGCTTTCTTT.

In this sample, this clone turned up once. The CDR3 DNA reads TGTGCCAGCAGTACAGGGGGTGTTGGCTACACCTTC. Translating it yields CASSTGGVGYTF. The J gene is TRBJ1-2, the V gene TRBV5-4; TRBD1 matches at 8 bases. Germline V gives CDR1 SGHNT, CDR2 YYREEE (reference sequence). There are 12 residues in the CDR3. With V trimmed by 5 bases and J by 7 bases, 4 bases remained unmatched.

The genes are TRBV6-1 and TRBJ1-2; weak D call: TRBD1 (5 bases). The CDR3 is 14 residues long. Germline V gives CDR1 MNHNS, CDR2 SASEGT. Trimming pared 4 bases from V and 4 bases from J, leaving 13 bases between. CDR3 nucleotides: TGTGCCAGCAGTGGCGAATGGGGGGGCTATGGCTACACCTTC. Its translation: CASSGEWGGYGYTF.

This clone was picked up a small number of times. The V and J genes are TRBV6-4 and TRBJ1-1; D gene uncertain. This CDR3 spans 13 amino acids. Trimming stripped 6 bases from V and 1 base from J, with 9 bases between. CDR1 is MRHNA, CDR2 SNTAGT, per germline. CDR3 in DNA: TGTGCCAGCAGGAGACATTCGAACACTGAAGCTTTCTTT. Translated: CASRRHSNTEAFF.

The J gene is TRBJ2-2, the V gene TRBV7-3, with 16 bases fitting TRBD2. This CDR3 is 16 amino acids long. With V trimmed by 5 bases and J by 6 bases, 3 bases remained unmatched. CDR1 is SGHTA and CDR2 is FQGTGA in the germline V gene. The CDR3 loop reads CASSAGLAGGAGELFF. The DNA of the CDR3 is TGTGCCAGCAGCGCGGGACTAGCGGGGGGGGCCGGGGAGCTGTTTTTT.

The chain carries TRBV6-5 and TRBJ1-5; D might be TRBD1 (5 bases). The CDR3 is 13 residues long. Germline V gene data show CDR1 as MNHEY and CDR2 as SVGAGI. V lost 6 bases to trimming and J lost 4 bases, with 10 bases between them. CDR3 nucleotides: TGTGCCAGCAGCTGGGGCCATAATCAGCCCCAGCATTTT. Amino acid sequence: CASSWGHNQPQHF.